This TCR beta chain was found in a study of cytomegalovirus exposure and HLA in healthy donors (dated by TCRdb to 2017 to 2019). Looking at the study overall: An earlier analysis of roughly 570 of the donors reported approximately 260 Gb of sequence data and 117 million unique TCR beta sequences obtained from about 170 million T cells. An early release that covered some 630 HLA-typed donors contained approximately 300 gigabases of sequencing data and 70 million to 100 million unique TCR sequences. Among the roughly 380 genotyped donors, around 81% belonged to the genetic ancestry cluster associated with self-reported Caucasian donors. The study was designed to test whether signatures of past pathogen exposure could be identified by cataloging public T cell receptors. The study used immunosequencing to profile the T cell repertoires of more than 650 subjects and linked those repertoires to cytomegalovirus serostatus. In addition to the first cohort of 666 subjects, a separate validation cohort of approximately 110 different subjects was used. High-throughput TCR immunosequencing, statistical association of individual TCRs with disease status, and machine learning were combined to predict cytomegalovirus infection status. A later analysis re-analyzed previously published TCR beta repertoires from about 730 donors and added high-resolution HLA genotyping to study TCR occurrence patterns. Rather than drawing on any new phenotypic data, the later analysis identified candidate immune exposures from TCR beta sequences and the way those sequences occurred across donors. To decide whether each TCR beta V gene segment behaved as functional or pseudogenic, an earlier analysis of fewer than 750 of the donors relied on high-throughput TCR beta sequencing. Alongside the repertoire data, information on donor age, sex, ethnicity and CMV serostatus was compiled. Genome-wide SNP genotypes for about 60% of the 666 donors were used in a later genetic analysis, which treated that subset as a discovery cohort. Every repertoire in the discovery cohort had been generated on one and the same sequencing platform. Both class I and class II loci were covered by HLA typing, at four-digit resolution. The number of donors typed differed by locus, with 629-630 for A, B, C, DRB1 and DQB1, 522 for DQA1, 600 to 610 for DPA1, and around 460 for DPB1. A handful of DR-DQ haplotypes were handled as single units for association and clustering because linkage in the cohort was strong. Among around 400 genotyped donors of the cohort, an average of about 240,000 unique TCR beta nucleotide sequences were sequenced per donor, around 18% of them non-productive.

The library came from the immunoSEQ multiplex PCR assay. For the multiplex PCR, a mixture combining 60 forward primers for TCR Vbeta segments and 13 reverse primers for TCR Jbeta segments was used. The CDR3 region of rearranged TCR beta genes was amplified from genomic DNA by a multiplex PCR assay. Amplified TCR beta libraries were sequenced as 87-base-pair reads on the Illumina HiSeq System. As for the original processing: In a later analysis, some 80 million unique TCR beta chains were counted across the approximately 620 repertoires, and some 10 million of these chains were shared by at least two donors. Raw reads were error-corrected and collapsed into unique sequences with a nearest-neighbor algorithm that merged closely related sequences to remove PCR and sequencing errors. To assign V, D and J gene segments, CDR3 sequences were aligned to IMGT reference sequences. For a sequence to be retained, a match of at least six nucleotides to both a V gene segment and a J gene segment was required. A rearrangement was called productive if the CDR3 had no stop codons and remained in frame with V and J, and every other rearrangement was called non-productive. Following IMGT convention, CDR3 was defined as the stretch from the second conserved V-encoded cysteine up to the conserved J-encoded phenylalanine. The earlier analysis of some 540 of the donors excluded any sequence lacking an unambiguous match to a single V gene segment. An earlier analysis of under 750 of the donors called V segments functional above 56.7% productive rearrangements and segregating when the between-donor standard deviation exceeded 5%. A statistical classification framework was built to diagnose cytomegalovirus status from the catalog of TCR beta chain sequences. A later analysis assigned V and J genes by comparing TCR nucleotide sequences with IMGT/GENE-DB human TR gene sequences. The TCRdist pipeline was used in a later analysis to assign CDR3 sequences and most-parsimonious VDJ recombination scenarios. A later analysis defined each TCR beta chain by its CDR3 amino acid sequence plus V-gene family, and excluded reads lacking a unique V-gene family. A later analysis removed 500 to 650 highly shared, low-generation-probability nucleotide sequences to deal with suspected cross-contamination and a sequencing artifact. A later analysis calculated a clonal expansion index for each public chain from normalized within-repertoire ranks of inferred template counts. In a later analysis, generation probabilities were computed using a VDJ recombination model fitted to out-of-frame rearrangements, and the results were checked against IGoR. A later analysis scored TCR-TCR, TCR-HLA and TCR-CMV co-occurrence with hypergeometric tests, applying a repertoire-size bias correction to TCR pairs. In a later analysis, false discovery rates were estimated by permuting HLA or CMV assignments 20 times. In a later analysis, co-occurring TCRs were grouped using DBSCAN, and TCRdist sequence similarity was added for clustering within HLA-allele-positive subsets. Repertoires with fewer than 30,000 or more than 120,000 public chains, plus five repertoires with anomalous nucleotide sharing, were excluded from co-occurrence clustering. The immuneACCESS repertoire file appears here via TCRdb, limited to in-frame rearrangements. These files lack a portion of the clones; in checked studies, under half of the deficit traces to unresolved V genes, and the cause of the others is not known. V, J and clone size are taken as reported in that table, and D and trimming were inferred from the DNA itself. The sample's own table lists some 130,000 clones. The ten most abundant clones make up 1.6% of the sample.

In total, 500 to 700 healthy bone marrow donors made up the cohort. At the time of sampling, every cohort member was nominally healthy, though immune exposures that went unrecorded were likely present. The donor was CMV seropositive and was included in the group of 270 or so seropositive cohort members. A peripheral blood sample was provided by each donor, and peripheral blood mononuclear cells were used for TCR beta sequencing. Genomic DNA extraction from the blood cell samples was performed with the Qiagen DNeasy Blood Extraction Kit. From V the trimming removes 4 bases and from J it removes 4 bases, while the gene matches leave 2 bases of the junction unaccounted for. Taken from the germline V gene (reference sequence), the CDR1 and CDR2 loops are SEHNR and FQNEAQ. Taken from cysteine to phenylalanine, the CDR3 has 13 residues. The read is trimmed to its CDR3 DNA, 39 bases read in frame from base 1.

To note about this clone: Its antigen has not been determined.

Study-wide conclusions, independent of this receptor: When HLA alleles, especially DR and DQ, strongly co-occurred, attributing TCR associations to individual alleles was difficult. A group of highly shared sequence variants was considered likely to be a technical artifact of the sequencing pipeline. Broadly in line with IMGT annotations, most TCR beta V segments showed up in productive rearrangements about 87% or about 30% of the time in an earlier analysis of 450 to 750 of the donors. Most CMV-associated TCR beta chains appeared to be HLA-restricted in a later analysis, and the HLA associations seemed to be driven largely by CMV exposure. According to the authors, the approach could potentially be generalized to other disease states and immunological phenotypes. Several of the top co-occurrence clusters appeared to be linked to parvovirus B19, influenza, CMV and Epstein-Barr virus, according to a later analysis. In a later analysis, HLA-associated TCR beta chains showed more clonal expansion and lower generation probabilities than non-associated chains that were equally common. In the study, 150 to 200 TCR beta chains were listed as associated with cytomegalovirus. According to a later analysis, TCR association rates differed among HLA loci, with DRB1 alleles showing the most associated TCRs and HLA-C alleles showing the fewest. In vitro tests confirmed that three of the cytomegalovirus-associated TCR beta chains recognize cytomegalovirus antigens. Roughly uniform sequencing depth across donors was assumed in presence/absence analyses, although this assumption may not hold. In both the original and validation cohorts, the classifier was reported to diagnose cytomegalovirus status with high specificity and sensitivity. An association between a missense DCLRE1C variant and V-gene and J-gene trimming of TCR beta chains was found in a later genetic analysis and replicated in an independent cohort. This cohort had only TCR beta chains sequenced, and the lack of alpha or paired-chain data limited which features could be detected. Because some donors lacked HLA typing at each locus, the association tests relied only on the typed subset. While some public TCRs were present in many individuals, most TCR sequences turned up only very rarely across donors. Linkage disequilibrium might explain the correlated functional status among segregating V segments, but an unknown experimental factor could not be excluded. At a false discovery rate of 0.05, a later analysis linked around 17,000 TCR beta sequences to specific HLA alleles. A later genetic analysis reported fewer N-insertions in productive TCRs among donors in an Asian-associated ancestry cluster than the 666-donor mean. Some IMGT-functional V segments, including TRBV6-2 and TRBV6-3, could not be distinguished by the 87-base-pair reads and were therefore excluded. A further reported finding was that TCR beta sequences accurately predicted the HLA-A and HLA-B alleles for most subjects in the first cohort. The only immune exposure information available for the cohort was CMV serostatus. Seventeen rarely observed V segments, including chromosome 9 orphons, were excluded from the earlier analysis of about 610 of the donors because counts were too low.

The sequence joins TRBV7-9 to TRBJ2-3; 7 central bases correspond to TRBD1. The clonotype was recovered from a woman aged 40-49 years in good health and CMV-seropositive. The material sequenced was PBMCs. The CDR3: CASSSQGADTQYF. The DNA is as follows: TGTGCCAGCAGCTCCCAGGGGGCAGATACGCAGTATTTT.